This TCR beta chain originates from a study of T-cell reconstitution after alpha-beta-depleted transplantation in children. Unique molecular identifiers were incorporated during preparation of the TCRbeta library. TCRdb passed the PCR reads through MiXCR, listing each CDR3 protein once. The sample includes 500,000 or so distinct CDR3 sequences, about 33% of them seen just once. The germline gives CDR1 LNHDA, CDR2 SQIVND (reference sequence). The CDR3 has 15 amino acids. Trimming took 3 bases from V and 4 from J; bases not matched to a gene: 6. The input for sequencing was PBMCs from the stem cell graft donor, taken from the stem cell graft. The sequence was collected from a human donor who donated a stem cell graft to a child with aplastic anemia. J is TRBJ2-3 and V is TRBV19, with TRBD2 matching over 8 bases. DNA for the CDR3: TGTGCCAGTAGTATGGGACTAGGGGCCCCAGATACGCAGTATTTT. Translation gives CASSMGLGAPDTQYF.